A selection of T cell receptor beta chains follows, all from one sample in a study of CD8+ T cells in alopecia areata. Assay: immunoSEQ multiplex PCR; the TCRdb copy retains only in-frame clones and omits some. The sample comprises about 64,000 clones, 44% of which are singletons, and roughly 51% rests with the top ten. The sequencing input was NKG2D-low CD8+ T cells sorted from blood. These receptors were taken from a human donor with alopecia areata. CDR3s include the opening cysteine and the closing phenylalanine or tryptophan. The order of the fields is J gene, D gene, V gene, clone size, CDR3 protein, CDR3 DNA. A D gene is named only where the DNA matches it firmly. Some rows have no size entry. The others give once, few or many, or a class for an expanded clone.

TRBJ1-2	.	TRBV4-3	few	CASSQDRVSNYGYTF	TGCGCCAGCAGCCAAGATCGGGTATCTAACTATGGCTACACCTTC
TRBJ2-1	.	TRBV7-9	few	CASSSGWEQFF	TGTGCCAGCAGCTCCGGATGGGAGCAGTTCTTC
TRBJ2-4	.	TRBV5-6	.	CASSSGNIQYF	TGTGCCAGCAGCTCGGGTAACATTCAGTACTTC
TRBJ2-7	.	TRBV27	.	CASSSTGSGLNEQYF	TGTGCCAGCAGTTCCACAGGTTCGGGATTGAACGAGCAGTACTTC
TRBJ2-2	.	TRBV19	many	CASSIANTGELFF	TGTGCCAGTAGTATTGCTAACACCGGGGAGCTGTTTTTT
TRBJ2-1	TRBD1	TRBV29-1	.	CSVDHRGPSNEQFF	TGCAGCGTCGATCACAGGGGCCCAAGCAATGAGCAGTTCTTC
TRBJ2-3	TRBD1	TRBV2	.	CASRAINGQGLADTQYF	TGTGCCAGCAGAGCAATCAACGGACAGGGGTTGGCAGATACGCAGTATTTT
TRBJ2-5	TRBD1	TRBV29-1	few	CSVGDRLGETQYF	TGCAGCGTTGGGGACAGGCTAGGGGAGACCCAGTACTTC
TRBJ1-1	.	TRBV6-5	.	CASSMDRMNTEAFF	TGTGCCAGCAGTATGGACAGAATGAACACTGAAGCTTTCTTT
TRBJ1-4	.	TRBV29-1	.	CSVRGGLVEKLFF	TGCAGCGTGAGGGGGGGGCTAGTTGAAAAACTGTTTTTT
TRBJ1-5	.	TRBV28	.	CASSLWTGNQPQHF	TGTGCCAGCAGTTTGTGGACGGGCAATCAGCCCCAGCATTTT
TRBJ2-7	TRBD1	TRBV30	.	CAWSGTGGVWFYEQYF	TGTGCCTGGTCCGGGACAGGGGGCGTTTGGTTCTACGAGCAGTACTTC
TRBJ2-3	.	TRBV29-1	.	CSVPSRNTQYF	TGCAGCGTCCCGAGTCGGAATACGCAGTATTTT
TRBJ2-3	.	TRBV4-3	.	CASSPTLHTDTQYF	TGCGCCAGCAGCCCCACGTTGCACACAGATACGCAGTATTTT
TRBJ2-4	.	TRBV7-9	.	CASRGQNIQYF	TGTGCCAGCAGGGGCCAAAACATTCAGTACTTC
TRBJ2-5	.	TRBV7-2	.	CASSVGGRDRETQYF	TGTGCCAGCAGCGTAGGAGGCAGAGACCGGGAGACCCAGTACTTC
TRBJ2-3	TRBD2	TRBV7-3	.	CASSATSGGDTDTQYF	TGTGCCAGCAGCGCGACTAGCGGGGGGGATACAGATACGCAGTATTTT
TRBJ2-7	.	TRBV30	few	CAWGSGGGYEQYF	TGTGCCTGGGGTAGCGGAGGGGGCTACGAGCAGTACTTC
TRBJ2-1	TRBD2	TRBV7-9	few	CASSSQVASGKADYREQFF	TGTGCCAGCAGCTCCCAGGTGGCTAGCGGGAAGGCCGATTACAGAGAGCAGTTCTTC
TRBJ2-2	.	TRBV9	.	CASSVRDTGELFF	TGTGCCAGCAGCGTCCGAGACACCGGGGAGCTGTTTTTT
TRBJ1-1	.	TRBV29-1	.	CSVELGGYNGAFF	TGCAGCGTTGAATTAGGAGGCTACAACGGGGCTTTCTTT
TRBJ2-1	TRBD2	TRBV6-6	.	CASSSAGALYNEQFF	TGTGCCAGCAGTTCCGCGGGAGCTCTGTACAATGAGCAGTTCTTC
TRBJ2-7	.	TRBV5-6	few	CASSSPQLVGRREQYF	TGTGCCAGCAGCTCCCCCCAGTTGGTAGGGAGACGCGAGCAGTACTTC
TRBJ1-5	.	TRBV2	.	CASSESGISNQPQHF	TGTGCCAGCAGTGAATCGGGAATTAGCAATCAGCCCCAGCATTTT
TRBJ2-3	.	TRBV5-1	.	CASSFFGVTDTQYF	TGCGCCAGCAGCTTCTTCGGCGTCACAGATACGCAGTATTTT
TRBJ2-7	.	TRBV4-1	.	CASSQGRQWDEQYF	TGCGCCAGCAGCCAAGGCAGACAATGGGACGAGCAGTACTTC